These 12 T cell receptor beta chains share one sample of origin, sequenced in a study of shared clonotypes between healthy human individuals. Naive CD8 cells lacked CD45RO and underwent positive selection for CCR7, leaving out terminally differentiated effector memory CD45RA+ cells. Clones were sequenced by immunoSEQ multiplex PCR, and TCRdb holds only the in-frame ones, with some missing. The sample consists of about 600,000 clones, less than 97% of them appearing once. Material: naive CD8+ T cells sorted from blood. These receptors were taken from a woman in her twenties or thirties in good health.

The rearrangement uses TRBV15 and TRBJ2-5, with D perhaps TRBD2 (6 bases). The J call is in doubt because the DNA end fits TRBJ2-7 better. Germline V CDR1 and CDR2: LNHNV, YYDKDF (reference sequence). This CDR3 has 17 residues. CDR3 DNA sequence: TGTGCCACCAGCAGAGTCCGGGAGCTACGGCTCAACTACGAGCAGTACTTC. This gives the protein CATSRVRELRLNYEQYF.

This clone was seen once. The chain is built from TRBV19 and TRBJ1-5, with TRBD1 matching over 7 bases. Germline CDR1 reads LNHDA; CDR2 reads SQIVND (reference sequence). V dropped 2 bases and J dropped 0; count of bases not matched to a gene: 4. This CDR3 is built from 16 residues. CDR3 bases: TGTGCCAGTAGTATAATGGGACAGTATAGCAATCAGCCCCAGCATTTT. Translation: CASSIMGQYSNQPQHF.

The rearrangement uses TRBV28 and TRBJ1-6; 7 bases are shared with TRBD1. Germline V gives CDR1 MDHEN, CDR2 SYDVKM. This CDR3 is built from 17 residues. The trim removed 5 bases at V and 11 bases at J, leaving 18 bases unmatched. CDR3 bases: TGTGCCAGCAGTCCAGAGAGCCCCGGGACAGTGGATCCACCCCTCCACTTT. This gives the protein CASSPESPGTVDPPLHF.

V gene TRBV27 combines with J gene TRBJ2-7, with D perhaps TRBD1 (6 bases). This CDR3 is built from 14 residues. Trimming took 5 bases from V and 0 from J, leaving 11 bases between them. CDR1 is MNHEY and CDR2 is SMNVEV in the germline V gene (reference sequence). The CDR3 protein is CASSLRGPSYEQYF. The CDR3 coding sequence is TGTGCCAGCAGTCTCAGGGGTCCCTCCTACGAGCAGTACTTC.

CDR3 in DNA: TGCGCCAGCAGCTTGATGACTAGCGGGAAGTACGAGCAGTACTTC. Its translation is CASSLMTSGKYEQYF. The J gene is TRBJ2-7, the V gene TRBV5-1; TRBD2 agrees at 11 bases. Germline trimming cut 1 base from V and 4 bases from J; bases unmatched to any gene: 4. Germline V gene lookup returns CDR1 SGHRS and CDR2 YFSETQ. The CDR3 is 15 amino acids.

As concerns this clone: The sample has other DNA sequences that encode this CDR3 too. This sequence joins TRBV27 and TRBJ2-2, with TRBD2 matching over 7 bases. The CDR3 totals 16 residues. Germline loops: CDR1 MNHEY, CDR2 SMNVEV (reference sequence). J was trimmed by 4 bases and V by 0 bases; bases with no gene match: 5. This CDR3 reads CASSLSAGAGTGELFF. CDR3 bases: TGTGCCAGCAGTTTATCGGCGGGAGCGGGCACCGGGGAGCTGTTTTTT.

The CDR3, as DNA: TGTGCCAGCCTTTTTTCAAACGGCGAGCAGTACTTC. Amino acids: CASLFSNGEQYF. The V and J genes are TRBV5-6 and TRBJ2-7, with D unresolved. Trimming cost V 7 bases and J 6 bases, with 14 bases left between them. This CDR3 has 12 residues. Germline CDR1 is SGHDT and CDR2 is YYEEEE.

This chain links TRBV19 with TRBJ2-5; possibly TRBD2 for D (6 bases). V gave up 7 bases and J gave up 5 bases, with 11 bases separating them. CDR3 length: 12 amino acids. The germline V gene encodes CDR1 LNHDA and CDR2 SQIVND (reference sequence). Written as DNA, the CDR3 is TGTGCCAGTACCGACGCGGGGGAGACCCAGTACTTC. This sequence encodes CASTDAGETQYF.

The rearrangement links TRBV11-3 to TRBJ2-3, with D hard to call. CDR1 and CDR2 from the germline V gene are SGHNT and YENEEA. V was pared by 4 bases and J by 5 bases, with 4 bases between. The CDR3 covers 11 residues. The CDR3 nucleotides are TGTGCCAGCAGCTCAGGAGATACGCAGTATTTT. The encoded protein is CASSSGDTQYF.

The chain links TRBV6-1 to TRBJ2-2, with 8 bases identical to TRBD1. Germline V CDR1 and CDR2: MNHNS, SASEGT. The CDR3 loop spans 13 amino acids. V lost 10 bases and J lost 3; bases outside the gene matches: 4. The CDR3 is CAIDRGYTGELFF. For the CDR3, the DNA is TGTGCCATAGACAGGGGATACACCGGGGAGCTGTTTTTT.

The V call is TRBV29-1, the J call TRBJ2-5, with no clear D. The J call may be faulty, since TRBJ2-7 better matches the DNA end. CDR3 length: 13 residues. Germline CDR1 SQVTM, CDR2 ANQGSEA. The CDR3 coding sequence is TGCAGCGTTTCAGGAGCAAACTCCTACGAGCAGTACTTC. As protein: CSVSGANSYEQYF.

The chain employs TRBV2 and TRBJ1-1; TRBD1 might be the D (5 bases). The CDR3 sequence is 16 residues long. Germline V lookup: CDR1 SNHLY, CDR2 FYNNEI. The ends were cut back, 3 bases at V and 0 bases at J, with 14 bases in the middle. CDR3: CASSEPSGHMNTEAFF. The CDR3 nucleotides are TGTGCCAGCAGTGAGCCAAGCGGACACATGAACACTGAAGCTTTCTTT.